This T cell receptor beta chain was obtained from a study of cytomegalovirus exposure and HLA in healthy donors. As concerns this clone: Its specificity is not known.

The length of the CDR3 is 14 residues. The junction had 7 bases not matched to a gene; V was cut back by 6 bases and J by 3 bases. Germline CDR1 and CDR2: SGHDN and FVKESK. The PCR employed 60 Vbeta primers together with 13 Jbeta primers. The assay was immunoSEQ multiplex PCR, and TCRdb's table has in-frame clones only and misses some. The table shows some 150,000 clones, with roughly 80% occurring only once. Study-level findings and limits: Rare TCR sequences predominated, though certain public TCRs were found in many donors. For most TCR beta V segments, an earlier analysis put the productive rate at about 87% or about 30% of the time. A later analysis reportedly found fewer N-insertions in an Asian-associated ancestry cluster than the approximately 700-donor mean. Further analysis, carried out later, found HLA-associated TCR beta chains more clonally expanded than equally common other chains.

The clonotype comes from a woman aged 25 to 45 in good health and CMV-seronegative. The specimen sequenced was PBMCs. The V gene is TRBV14, the J gene TRBJ1-1; 7 positions agree with TRBD1. The CDR3 is CASRRDRVDTEAFF. CDR3 sequence (DNA): TGTGCCAGCAGACGCGACAGGGTTGACACTGAAGCTTTCTTT.